This is a list of T cell receptor beta chains from one sample in a study of tumor-infiltrating lymphocytes in primary liver carcinoma. TCRdb re-called the multiplex PCR reads with MiXCR, one entry per CDR3 protein. The repertoire holds approximately 110,000 distinct CDR3 sequences, with around 84% as singletons. The sample taken for sequencing was liver tumor tissue from sampling region 3. These receptors were taken from a man aged 40-55 years with primary liver carcinoma and hepatitis B virus infection. CDR3s include the opening cysteine and the closing phenylalanine or tryptophan. The D gene is left open where the match is weak. Where a row states a size, it is once, few, many or the class of an expanded clone; other rows omit it.

cdr3_aa cdr3_nt v_call clone_size j_call d_call
CARSSGGEQFF TGTGCCAGGAGTAGCGGGGGTGAGCAGTTCTTC TRBV6-5 NA TRBJ2-1 TRBD2
CASKGTGDPNEQLF TGTGCCAGCAAAGGGACAGGGGATCCCAATGAGCAGTTATTC TRBV6-2/TRBV6-3 once TRBJ2-1 TRBD1
CASSFFGAGQDTNIQYF TGTGCCAGCAGCTTTTTTGGTGCGGGACAGGATACAAACATTCAGTACTTC TRBV12-3/TRBV12-4 NA TRBJ2-4 TRBD1
CAISFRGGRGPMDTQYF TGTGCCATCAGCTTCAGGGGGGGACGCGGCCCCATGGATACGCAGTATTTT TRBV12-3/TRBV12-4 NA TRBJ2-3 NA
CVSSFTLDYEQYF TGTGTCAGCAGCTTCACTCTCGACTACGAGCAGTACTTC TRBV7-8 NA TRBJ2-7 NA
CASSFRSAEQFF TGTGCCAGTAGTTTCAGGAGCGCTGAGCAGTTCTTC TRBV6-2/TRBV6-3 NA TRBJ2-1 NA
CASSWGTVQQDTPYF TGTGCCAGCAGCTGGGGGACAGTGCAGCAAGATACGCCGTATTTT TRBV11-2 NA TRBJ2-3 TRBD1
CASVPVGLAGYNEQFF TGTGCCAGCGTCCCCGTGGGCCTAGCGGGTTACAATGAGCAGTTCTTC TRBV7-9 NA TRBJ2-1 TRBD2
CASSHYISLGNEQFF TGTGCCAGCAGCCATTATATCAGCCTGGGCAATGAGCAATTCTTC TRBV14 NA TRBJ2-1 NA
CASSRAGRQGNNEQFF TGCGCCAGCAGCCGCGCCGGGAGACAGGGGAACAATGAGCAGTTCTTC TRBV4-2 NA TRBJ2-1 TRBD1
CSVRWSTTEAFF TGTAGCGTTCGATGGAGCACGACTGAAGCTTTCTTT TRBV29-1 NA TRBJ1-1 NA
CAGGRGAPYEQYF TGTGCTGGAGGGAGGGGTGCCCCCTACGAGCAGTACTTC TRBV30 many TRBJ2-7 TRBD2
CTSNLVGLVPETQYF TGTACCAGCAACCTCGTCGGGCTAGTTCCAGAGACCCAGTACTTC TRBV11-2 NA TRBJ2-5 NA
CARSPRTSGNMSSYEQYF TGTGCCAGGAGCCCTCGGACTAGTGGGAATATGAGCTCCTACGAGCAGTACTTC TRBV7-8 NA TRBJ2-7 TRBD2
CARSENFRVTDTQYF TGTGCCAGGAGTGAAAACTTCCGAGTCACAGATACGCAGTATTTT TRBV6-1 NA TRBJ2-3 NA
CANSYPVIGSGNTIYF TGTGCCAACAGTTACCCCGTGATAGGCTCTGGAAACACCATATATTTT TRBV6-6 NA TRBJ1-3 NA
CNMKGVRTEAFF TGCAACATGAAGGGGGTTAGAACTGAAGCTTTCTTT TRBV29-1 NA TRBJ1-1 NA
CSLPTGSNEQFF TGTAGCTTACCGACAGGGTCCAATGAGCAATTCTTC TRBV29-1 NA TRBJ2-1 TRBD1
CAWSITGLTPQETQHF TGTGCCTGGAGTATCACAGGGCTGACGCCCCAAGAGACCCAACACTTC TRBV30 NA TRBJ2-5 NA
CSLRTSGSRIDTQYF TGCAGCCTTCGGACTAGCGGGAGTAGAATAGATACGCAATATTTT TRBV29-1 NA TRBJ2-3 TRBD2
CDISESTQCYGYTF TGTGACATCAGTGAGTCGACTCAATGTTATGGCTACACCTTC TRBV10-3 NA TRBJ1-2 NA
CASSFPWTSRTKNIHYF TGTGCCAGCAGCTTTCCCTGGACAAGCAGGACCAAAAACATTCACTACTTC TRBV11-1 once TRBJ2-4 NA
CASSFPGTSGTKNIRYF TGTGCCAGCAGTTTTCCCGGGACTAGCGGGACCAAAAATATCCGGTACTTC TRBV11-1 NA TRBJ2-4 TRBD2
CVSSHSGQLDTEAFF TGCGTCAGCAGCCACTCGGGACAGTTGGACACTGAAGCTTTCTTT TRBV4-1 NA TRBJ1-1 TRBD1
CASRVNSGRTDTQYF TGCGCCAGCAGGGTCAATAGCGGGAGGACAGATACGCAGTATTTT TRBV4-1 many TRBJ2-3 TRBD2
CANSYSGAGVWNEQFF TGTGCCAACAGTTACTCTGGCGCGGGAGTGTGGAATGAGCAGTTCTTC TRBV6-5 few TRBJ2-1 TRBD2
CASSQDRCSGYNEQFF TGCGCCAGCAGTCAAGATAGATGTAGCGGCTACAATGAGCAGTTCTTC TRBV4-3 NA TRBJ2-1 NA
CASSLLSQGGTETFF TGTGCCAGCAGTTTACTCAGCCAGGGCGGGACTGAAACTTTCTTT TRBV28 NA TRBJ1-1 NA
CASIPVHQGETQYF TGTGCCAGCATTCCGGTCCATCAGGGGGAGACCCAGTACTTC TRBV6-6 NA TRBJ2-5 NA
CSVVVGCRGKNIQYF TGTAGCGTTGTCGTAGGATGCAGGGGCAAAAACATTCAGTACTTC TRBV29-1 NA TRBJ2-4 NA
CANGSPGLAGMDTQYF TGTGCCAACGGCTCCCCGGGACTAGCGGGAATGGATACGCAGTATTTT TRBV11-2 once TRBJ2-3 TRBD2
CSVEPYTSVIYNEQFF TGCAGCGTTGAACCGTACACTAGCGTGATATACAATGAGCAGTTCTTC TRBV29-1 NA TRBJ2-1 TRBD2
CASSLGQGGNQPQHF TGTGCCAGCAGTTTGGGGCAGGGAGGCAATCAGCCCCAGCATTTT TRBV12-3/TRBV12-4 many TRBJ1-5 NA
CTSSLEANQETQYF TGTACCAGCAGCTTGGAGGCTAACCAAGAAACCCAGTACTTC TRBV5-6 NA TRBJ2-5 NA
CASSEVRISGKYEQYF TGTGCCAGCAGCGAAGTACGAATTAGCGGGAAGTACGAGCAGTATTTC TRBV6-1 NA TRBJ2-7 TRBD2
CASCPTGDTQYF TGTGCCAGCTGTCCCACGGGAGATACGCAGTATTTT TRBV6-6 NA TRBJ2-3 NA
CSGTLAGGVTHYF TGCAGCGGTACCCTAGCGGGAGGGGTTACGCACTATTTT TRBV29-1 NA TRBJ2-3 TRBD2
CASSLTSVRSRELFF TGTGCCAGCAGCTTGACTAGCGTGAGGTCCAGGGAGCTGTTTTTT TRBV13 NA TRBJ2-2 TRBD2
CNVSRPGGGTGELFF TGCAACGTTAGTCGTCCGGGAGGTGGCACCGGGGAGCTGTTTTTT TRBV29-1 NA TRBJ2-2 TRBD2
CASSLLAEGPTDTQYF TGTGCCAGCAGCTTGCTCGCGGAAGGGCCCACGGATACACAGTATTTT TRBV5-4 NA TRBJ2-3 NA
CVSSEDGSSDTQYF TGTGTCAGCAGTGAAGACGGGAGCTCAGATACGCAGTATTTT TRBV6-1 once TRBJ2-3 NA
CSARNHGDNNQPQHF TGCAGTGCTAGAAACCACGGAGATAACAATCAGCCCCAGCATTTT TRBV20-1 NA TRBJ1-5 NA
CSVEGPGRFQETQYF TGCAGCGTTGAAGGACCCGGACGCTTCCAAGAGACTCAGTACTTC TRBV29-1 NA TRBJ2-5 NA
CASSQAWRGSYKQYF TGTGCCAGCAGCCAGGCATGGCGCGGATCCTACAAGCAGTATTTC TRBV4-2 once TRBJ2-7 NA
CISGLGGTSNQPQHF TGCATCAGCGGCTTGGGGGGGACTAGCAATCAGCCCCAACATTTT TRBV5-1 NA TRBJ1-5 NA
CSSGASTDSQYF TGCAGTTCCGGCGCTAGCACAGATTCGCAGTATTTT TRBV29-1 once TRBJ2-3 NA
CASSQGGEASVLTF TGCGCCAGCAGCCAAGGTGGGGAAGCCAGCGTCCTGACTTTC TRBV4-3 NA TRBJ2-6 NA
CASNQQGGETEAFF TGTGCCAGCAATCAGCAGGGAGGAGAAACTGAAGCTTTCTTT TRBV2 few TRBJ1-1 NA
CASTSRTSGNTGEQFF TGTGCCAGCACCTCCCGGACTAGCGGGAACACCGGGGAGCAGTTTTTT TRBV7-9 NA TRBJ2-2 TRBD2
CAISSRGQENIEAFF TGTGCCATTTCCAGCAGGGGACAAGAGAACATTGAAGCTTTCTTT TRBV10-3 NA TRBJ1-1 NA